The sequence of this T cell receptor (beta chain) was determined in a study of blood T cell repertoires in COVID-19. Across the study: The United States, Italy and Spain were the sources of the acute and convalescent COVID-19 samples.

Repertoires were generated with immunoSEQ multiplex PCR, while TCRdb's copy carries only in-frame clones and drops some. The sample has 60,000 to 70,000 clones; around four fifths are singletons. After removal of 1 base from V and 5 bases from J, the junction contained 5 bases not matched to a gene. CDR1 and CDR2 from the germline V gene are SGHTA and FQGTGA. The CDR3 extends over 15 amino acids. The specimen sequenced was peripheral blood. This receptor was obtained from a human donor in a cohort sampled during active COVID-19. The chain employs TRBV7-3 and TRBJ2-3; 8 bases are a match to TRBD2. CDR3 region: CASSLMAGGIDTQYF. The CDR3 DNA follows: TGTGCCAGCAGCTTAATGGCGGGGGGTATAGATACGCAGTATTTT.